The rows below give T cell receptor beta chains drawn from one sample of a study of blood T cell repertoires in COVID-19. The data were produced by immunoSEQ multiplex PCR, yet TCRdb's version contains in-frame clones alone and is incomplete. The table shows around 25,000 clones, with approximately 75% occurring only once. The specimen sequenced was peripheral blood. The receptors come from a man aged 50 or older with COVID-19, enrolled during active disease. Both conserved end residues are part of each CDR3. D genes are given only for firm matches. Not all rows give a size; the values are once, few, many and, for expanded clones, a class.

J	size	D	V	DNA	CDR3
TRBJ2-3	NA	TRBD2	TRBV13	TGTGCCAGCAGCTCGACTAGCGGGGAGCCAGATACGCAGTATTTT	CASSSTSGEPDTQYF
TRBJ2-7	NA	NA	TRBV5-1	TGCGCCAGCAGCTTGGTATCTAGCGTAGCCTACGAGCAGTACTTC	CASSLVSSVAYEQYF
TRBJ2-1	NA	NA	TRBV5-6	TGTGCCAGCAACCCCCGACAGGAAACCTACAATGAGCAGTTCTTC	CASNPRQETYNEQFF
TRBJ1-2	NA	TRBD1	TRBV2	TGTGCCAGCACCCAACAGGCAGGGGGTTATGGCTACACCTTC	CASTQQAGGYGYTF
TRBJ1-5	once	NA	TRBV2	TGTGCCAGCAGTGAACAGGCCGCCTTCCAGCCCCAGCATTTT	CASSEQAAFQPQHF
TRBJ1-2	NA	TRBD1	TRBV3-1/TRBV3-2	TGTGCCAGCAGCCAAGAGTGGGTACAGGGGGCGAGGACAACCTTC	CASSQEWVQGARTTF
TRBJ2-5	NA	TRBD1	TRBV20-1	TGCAGTGCTAGTCCCCCTCGGACAGGCCAAGAGACCCAGTACTTC	CSASPPRTGQETQYF
TRBJ2-5	NA	NA	TRBV6-5	TGTGCCAGCAGTCGAAGCGGGCCCCAAGAGACCCAGTACTTC	CASSRSGPQETQYF
TRBJ2-7	NA	TRBD1	TRBV10-3	TGTGCCATCAGTGAGGGACAGGGGCCCTACGAGCAGTACTTC	CAISEGQGPYEQYF
TRBJ1-1	NA	NA	TRBV30	TGTGCCTGGACCATCCGGGACACACTGAGGGCTTTCTTT	CAWTIRDTLRAFF
TRBJ1-4	NA	TRBD1	TRBV6-6	TGTGCCAGCAGTCGCTATGGAGACAGGGGGAATGAAAAACTGTTTTTT	CASSRYGDRGNEKLFF
TRBJ2-7	NA	NA	TRBV28	TGTGCCGCCGGGTTCTACGAGCAGTACTTC	CAAGFYEQYF
TRBJ2-5	few	TRBD2	TRBV15	TGTGCCACCAGAAGGGGGGGGACTAGCGGGTTCCAAGAGACCCAGTACTTC	CATRRGGTSGFQETQYF
TRBJ2-6	NA	NA	TRBV2	TGTGCCAGCACCGGCGACATCTCTGGGGCCAACGTCCTGACTTTC	CASTGDISGANVLTF